This entry concerns a single T cell receptor beta chain. Its target is not known. Participants had chemo-refractory metastatic non-small-cell lung cancer and were treated with focal radiation plus ipilimumab CTLA-4 blockade. These data originate in a study of radiotherapy plus CTLA-4 blockade in lung cancer. Study in general: Objective responses were seen in about a sixth of patients, disease control in about 30%.

This CDR3 has 17 residues. With 2 bases clipped from V and 6 bases from J, the junction kept 12 bases outside the gene matches. From germline, CDR1 is SGHKS and CDR2 YYEKEE (reference sequence). The data were produced by immunoSEQ multiplex PCR, yet TCRdb's version contains in-frame clones alone and is incomplete. The sample lists 35,000 to 45,000 clones, about 70% occurring once. Study findings and constraints: Expansion in blood of tumor-derived TCR clones was seen after radiotherapy plus ipilimumab.

This chain links TRBV5-5 with TRBJ1-1, with TRBD1 matching over 11 bases. This TCR was sampled from a human donor with non-small cell lung cancer who had a partial response to radiotherapy plus ipilimumab. This specimen was peripheral blood, taken from a patient treated with radiotherapy plus ipilimumab. The CDR3 here is CASSFGQGARIGPEAFF. CDR3 coding DNA: TGTGCCAGCAGCTTCGGACAGGGGGCGCGAATAGGCCCTGAAGCTTTCTTT. The variable domain in full, with the rest retrieved from reference TRBV5-5 and TRBJ1-1, is DAGVTQSPTHLIKTRGQQVTLRCSPISGHKSVSWYQQVLGQGPQFIFQYYEKEERGRGNFPDRFSARQFPNYSSELNVNALLLGDSALYLCASSFGQGARIGPEAFFGQGTRLTVV.